Listed below are T cell receptor beta chains from one sample, sequenced in a study of identical twins. TCRdb analysed the 5' RACE reads with MiXCR anew, one entry per CDR3 protein. The sample has under 900,000 distinct CDR3 sequences, about 20% seen once. These data were also reused for a study on T cells expressing NK-cell markers.

Sequencing was performed on PBMCs. All receptors come from a woman aged 18-30 years in good health. The CDR3 runs from the conserved cysteine through the conserved F or W. A D gene is named only where the DNA matches it firmly. The size of a clone is reported for some rows only, either as once, few or many, or as a class for expanded clones.

J,D,V,size,DNA,CDR3
TRBJ2-3,TRBD2,TRBV6-5,few,TGTGCCAGCAGTTACTCGACTAGCGGGTACGCAGATACGCAGTATTTT,CASSYSTSGYADTQYF
TRBJ2-4,TRBD1,TRBV11-1,once,TGTGCCAGCAGCCGAATTCGACAGGGGGTGTGGGCCAAAAACATTCAGTACTTC,CASSRIRQGVWAKNIQYF
TRBJ1-6,-,TRBV20-1,few,TGCAGTGCTAGAGATCCCAATGATTCACCCCTCCACTTT,CSARDPNDSPLHF
TRBJ2-5,TRBD2,TRBV18,-,TGTGCCAGCTCACCACGGCCGGGTTCGGGGGGAGAGACCCAGTACTTC,CASSPRPGSGGETQYF
TRBJ1-2,TRBD1,TRBV10-3,few,TGTGCCACTGTAGCCGGGACAGGGGGCGCTCATGGCTACACCTTC,CATVAGTGGAHGYTF
TRBJ2-1,TRBD2,TRBV27,-,TGTGCCAGCAGTAGGGCGGGAGGGGACAATGAGCAGTTCTTC,CASSRAGGDNEQFF
TRBJ1-2,TRBD1,TRBV12-3/TRBV12-4,few,TGTGCCAGCAGTTTGACAGGGGGCGAGGGAGACTATGGCTACACCTTC,CASSLTGGEGDYGYTF
TRBJ1-5,TRBD1,TRBV6-5,-,TGTGCCAGCAGTTACGGGACAGGGGGGGCTCAGCCCCAGCATTTT,CASSYGTGGAQPQHF
TRBJ1-2,-,TRBV14,few,TGTGCCAGCAGCCAAGATCTGGAGTACGGCTACACCTTC,CASSQDLEYGYTF
TRBJ2-7,TRBD2,TRBV20-1,few,TGCAGTGCTACGAGCGGGACCTCGATCTACGAGCAGTACTTC,CSATSGTSIYEQYF
TRBJ2-5,TRBD2,TRBV30,-,TGTGCCTGGAGTGTTCGTAAGGCTAGCGGGAGAATCTTGGAGACCCAGTACTTC,CAWSVRKASGRILETQYF
TRBJ2-7,TRBD1,TRBV10-3,few,TGTGCCATCAATAACCAAGACAGGGGGTACCACGAGCAGTACTTC,CAINNQDRGYHEQYF
TRBJ2-7,TRBD2,TRBV4-3,few,TGCGCCAGCACCCCAAGTCGGCTAGCGGCCTACGAGCAGTACTTC,CASTPSRLAAYEQYF
TRBJ2-3,-,TRBV5-1,few,TGCGCCAGCTCTCCCCCGTCCGACAGAGCAGATACGCAGTATTTT,CASSPPSDRADTQYF
TRBJ1-2,-,TRBV12-2,-,TGTGTCCGGCCCCAGCCTAACTATGGCTACACCTTC,CVRPQPNYGYTF
TRBJ2-7,-,TRBV7-8,-,TGTGCCAGCAGCTTAGCGCGGGCTAGTTCCCACGAGCAGTACTTC,CASSLARASSHEQYF
TRBJ1-1,-,TRBV10-3,-,TGTGCCATCAGTGATTCGGGATTCGGTGAAGCTTTCTTT,CAISDSGFGEAFF
TRBJ2-3,-,TRBV10-3,-,TGTGCCATCAGTGAGTCTTTCGATACGCAGTATTTT,CAISESFDTQYF
TRBJ1-2,-,TRBV7-9,few,TGTGCCAGCAGCTTAGCGTTAGGGGGAATCTTGGATGGCTACACCTTC,CASSLALGGILDGYTF
TRBJ1-1,-,TRBV9,few,TGTGCCAGCAGCGTAGATCCCGGTGAAGGGGCTTTCTTT,CASSVDPGEGAFF
TRBJ1-2,-,TRBV12-3/TRBV12-4,-,TGTGCCAGCAGTCCCCAAGCGTTCGGCTACACCTTC,CASSPQAFGYTF
TRBJ2-7,-,TRBV20-1,few,TGCAGTGCCGCTCAGTTGCGGGAGCAGTACTTC,CSAAQLREQYF
TRBJ2-1,-,TRBV12-3/TRBV12-4,-,TGTGCCAGCAGTTTTAGAGAGGTGAGGAATGAGCAGTTCTTC,CASSFREVRNEQFF
TRBJ1-1,-,TRBV6-4,-,TGTGCCAGCAAGGGACGGGTGAACACTGAAGCTTTCTTT,CASKGRVNTEAFF
TRBJ2-7,TRBD2,TRBV20-1,few,TGCAGTGCTAGCTCCTCTGATAGCGGGAGGAACGAGCAGTACTTC,CSASSSDSGRNEQYF
TRBJ2-1,TRBD1,TRBV5-1,-,TGCGCCAGCAGCTTCCACCGGGACAGGCCCTACAATGAGCAGTTCTTC,CASSFHRDRPYNEQFF
TRBJ2-3,TRBD2,TRBV10-2,-,TGCGCCAGCATTTTAAATCGGGAGGCCACAGATACGCAGTATTTT,CASILNREATDTQYF
TRBJ1-6,-,TRBV12-3/TRBV12-4,-,TGTGCCAGCTTAGGAACTAATAATTCACCCCTCCACTTT,CASLGTNNSPLHF
TRBJ2-7,TRBD2,TRBV5-6,-,TGTGCCAGCAGCTCCCCCAAACTAGCGGGGCCTTCCTACGAGCAGTACTTC,CASSSPKLAGPSYEQYF
TRBJ2-1,-,TRBV30,few,TGTGCCTGGAGTAGGCAGGGCCGGAATGAGCAGTTCTTC,CAWSRQGRNEQFF
TRBJ2-4,-,TRBV7-2,few,TGTGCCAGCAGCTTGATGCGGGATTGGGGAAACATTCAGTACTTC,CASSLMRDWGNIQYF
TRBJ2-1,-,TRBV7-9,-,TGTGCCAGCAGCTTAGGGACAACCCCGCAAAATGAGCAGTTCTTC,CASSLGTTPQNEQFF
TRBJ2-2,TRBD2,TRBV5-1,few,TGCGCCAGCAGCACCGTAGCGGGAAACACCGGGGAGCTGTTTTTT,CASSTVAGNTGELFF
TRBJ2-1,TRBD2,TRBV5-1,many,TGCGCCAGCAGCCGAGGACTAGCGGGAGCCGATGAGCAGTTCTTC,CASSRGLAGADEQFF
TRBJ2-1,-,TRBV15,few,TGTGCCACCAGCCGGGTAGTTTTGTGGACGGACAATGAGCAGTTCTTC,CATSRVVLWTDNEQFF
TRBJ2-4,TRBD2,TRBV4-1,-,TGCGCCAGCAGCCTCCCCGGGGGGGCGGGACGAAACATTCAGTACTTC,CASSLPGGAGRNIQYF
TRBJ2-3,-,TRBV3-1,-,TGTGCCAGCAGCCAAGATTTTAGGGTTAGCACAGATACGCAGTATTTT,CASSQDFRVSTDTQYF
TRBJ2-1,TRBD2,TRBV7-2,few,TGTGCCAGCAGCTTAGCGACGGGACTAGCCTATGAGCAGTTCTTC,CASSLATGLAYEQFF
TRBJ2-1,-,TRBV6-6,few,TGTGCCAGCAGTTCACAGGGCCTGGGACCGGTCTTC,CASSSQGLGPVF
TRBJ2-3,TRBD2,TRBV5-5,-,TGTGCCAGCAGCTTGCCACTAGCGGGAGTAACAGATACGCAGTATTTT,CASSLPLAGVTDTQYF